The 15 T cell receptor beta chains below were found in one sample sequenced in a study of cytomegalovirus exposure and HLA in healthy donors. PCR used 60 Vbeta primers and 13 Jbeta primers. The repertoire was sequenced with immunoSEQ multiplex PCR; TCRdb's copy has only in-frame clones and lacks some. Among 85,000 to 130,000 clones listed, approximately 80% were seen once. Sequenced input: PBMCs. These receptor sequences come from a woman under 30 in good health and CMV-seropositive.

The CDR3 protein is CASSLDRLASSEQFF. DNA of the CDR3: TGTGCCAGCAGCTTAGATCGTCTGGCTAGCAGTGAGCAGTTCTTC. V is TRBV11-2 and J is TRBJ2-1, with D perhaps matching TRBD2 (5 bases). CDR1 is SGHAT and CDR2 is FQNNGV in the germline V gene. Trimming left V 0 bases short and J 9 bases short, with 15 bases between. CDR3 length: 15 amino acids.

With respect to this clone: The sample carries other DNA sequences with the same CDR3. The chain is built from TRBV9 and TRBJ2-7; D might be TRBD2 (5 bases). The CDR3 consists of 13 residues. Between the trimmed V and J ends, which lost 2 bases and 2 bases, there was a span of 8 bases. Germline values: CDR1 SGDLS, CDR2 YYNGEE. CDR3 DNA sequence: TGTGCCAGCAGCGTGGACTCTGCCTACGAGCAGTACTTC. Translating it yields CASSVDSAYEQYF.

This chain uses TRBV10-3 with TRBJ1-4; 11 positions agree with TRBD1. Germline values: CDR1 ENHRY, CDR2 SYGVKD. The CDR3 consists of 15 residues. V was clipped by 3 bases and J by 7 bases; unmatched bases: 4. CDR3 sequence: CAISDPDRGLEKLFF. The CDR3 DNA reads TGTGCCATCAGTGACCCGGACAGGGGGCTTGAAAAACTGTTTTTT.

V usage is TRBV28 and J usage is TRBJ2-1; the D gene is possibly TRBD2 (6 bases). The CDR3 is 15 residues long. Germline CDR1 and CDR2: MDHEN and SYDVKM. V was pared by 6 bases and J by 9 bases, with 21 bases between. The CDR3 loop reads CASRRLSGSKGEQFF. CDR3 coding DNA: TGTGCCAGCAGGAGACTGAGCGGGTCCAAGGGTGAGCAGTTCTTC. The full variable domain, with the rest looked up from reference TRBV28 and TRBJ2-1, is DVKVTQSSRYLVKRTGEKVFLECVQDMDHENMFWYRQDPGLGLRLIYFSYDVKMKEKGDIPEGYSVSREKKERFSLILESASTNQTSMYLCASRRLSGSKGEQFFGPGTRLTVL.

The chain combines TRBV5-5 with TRBJ2-7; 9 bases line up with TRBD1. CDR1 and CDR2 (germline): SGHKS, YYEKEE (reference sequence). The trim removed 4 bases at V and 3 bases at J, leaving 5 bases unmatched. The CDR3 has 14 residues. The CDR3 nucleotides read TGTGCCAGCAGCCCCGGGACAGGGAGCTACGAGCAGTACTTC. This translates into CASSPGTGSYEQYF.

The chain joins TRBV4-1 to TRBJ1-5; 8 bases match TRBD1. J gave up 6 bases and V 4 bases, and 2 bases lay outside the gene matches. In germline, CDR1 is MGHRA, CDR2 YSYEKL. The length of the CDR3 is 13 residues. The CDR3 coding sequence is TGCGCCAGCAGCCGAGACAGGGGTCAGCCCCAGCATTTT. Amino acids: CASSRDRGQPQHF.

The rearrangement uses TRBV28 and TRBJ2-3, with TRBD2 as a possible D gene (5 bases). The CDR3 is made up of 13 amino acids. Trimming took 3 bases from V and 13 from J, leaving 17 bases between them. In germline, CDR1 is MDHEN, CDR2 SYDVKM. The CDR3 DNA sequence: TGTGCCAGCAGTTTTGGGAGCCTTTCGGCGGAGTATTTT. This gives the protein CASSFGSLSAEYF.

This chain uses TRBV6-1 with TRBJ2-7; D may be TRBD2 (6 bases). The V gene's germline CDR1 is MNHNS and CDR2 SASEGT. Deletions cut 5 bases from V and 5 bases from J, with 16 bases between. The CDR3 consists of 14 residues. CDR3 protein: CASSSGTGLDEQYF. The DNA for the CDR3 is TGTGCCAGCAGTTCCGGGACTGGGCTGGACGAGCAGTACTTC.

This rearrangement joins TRBV11-2 to TRBJ2-1; TRBD2 aligns across 9 bases. V lost 3 bases to trimming and J lost 4 bases; unmatched junction nucleotides: 4. CDR1 and CDR2 from the germline V gene are SGHAT and FQNNGV. There are 15 residues in the CDR3. Here the CDR3 DNA reads TGTGCCAGCAGCTTTGGTAGCGGGAGTTACAATGAGCAGTTCTTC. Translated: CASSFGSGSYNEQFF.

The V call is TRBV7-3, the J call TRBJ2-2, with 7 bases lining up with TRBD2. The germline V gene has CDR1 SGHTA and CDR2 FQGTGA. The length of the CDR3 is 16 residues. J gave up 7 bases and V 5 bases, and 13 bases lay outside the gene matches. The CDR3: CASSPAPVSGYGELFF. The CDR3, as DNA: TGTGCCAGCAGCCCAGCCCCCGTTAGCGGGTACGGGGAGCTGTTTTTT.

The DNA of the CDR3 is TGCAGTGCTAAAGGGGGTTACGAGCAGTACTTC. Translated: CSAKGGYEQYF. The chain is built from TRBV20-1 and TRBJ2-7, with D possibly matching TRBD1 (6 bases). There are 11 residues in the CDR3. Germline V gives CDR1 DFQATT, CDR2 SNEGSKA (reference sequence). Between the trimmed V and J ends, which lost 4 bases and 4 bases, there was a span of 8 bases.

The V and J genes are TRBV5-4 and TRBJ2-1; a weak D match, TRBD2 (6 bases). Germline V lookup: CDR1 SGHNT, CDR2 YYREEE (reference sequence). The V and J ends lost 4 bases and 0 bases respectively, with 17 bases between them. The CDR3 length is 17 residues. The CDR3 sequence: CASSGLGLPSSYNEQFF. Written as DNA, the CDR3 is TGTGCCAGCAGCGGTTTGGGACTCCCGAGCTCCTACAATGAGCAGTTCTTC.

This clone was seen only a few times. This rearrangement joins TRBV5-4 to TRBJ1-3, with TRBD1 identical over 8 bases. Germline CDR1 and CDR2: SGHNT and YYREEE (reference sequence). The CDR3 is 16 amino acids. Trimming cost V 4 bases and J 4 bases; bases outside gene matches: 10. The CDR3 DNA reads TGTGCCAGCAGCGCATCGGGACAGGCCCTGGGAAACACCATATATTTT. Residues: CASSASGQALGNTIYF. The full variable domain, rest sourced from reference TRBV5-4 and TRBJ1-3, is ETGVTQSPTHLIKTRGQQVTLRCSSQSGHNTVSWYQQALGQGPQFIFQYYREEENGRGNFPPRFSGLQFPNYSSELNVNALELDDSALYLCASSASGQALGNTIYFGEGSWLTVV.

The chain links TRBV10-1 to TRBJ2-3, with 9 nucleotides matching TRBD2. From germline, CDR1 is WNHNN and CDR2 SYGVQD (reference sequence). Unmatched junction bases numbered 9, after V lost 3 bases and J lost 5 bases. The CDR3 has 16 residues. The CDR3 protein is CASSECSGRSRDTQYF. CDR3 nucleotide sequence: TGCGCCAGCAGTGAATGTAGCGGGAGAAGTAGAGATACGCAGTATTTT.

This CDR3 reads CASSNRDQPQHF. CDR3 nucleotides: TGTGCCAGCAGCAACCGGGATCAGCCCCAGCATTTT. The chain joins TRBV21-1 to TRBJ1-5. TRBV21-1 is deemed a pseudogene. The CDR3 consists of 12 residues.